This passage covers 17 T cell receptor beta chains from one sample sequenced in a study of blood T cells in healthy people across ages (dated by TCRdb to 2015 to 2017). The protocol used for the library was 5' RACE. The instrument given in TCRdb is Illumina HiSeq 2500. A second PCR of roughly 7 to 11 cycles was performed with a sample-barcoded 5' primer and a J-beta primer mix. TCRdb trimmed the raw reads at Q25, called clones with MiXCR and kept productive beta chains. Rows are combined by CDR3 protein, so each entry shows the most common genes and DNA. The sample yields 800,000 to 950,000 distinct CDR3 sequences; roughly 29% were counted once. The ten biggest clones cover roughly a tenth of the sample. These data are also associated with another study on T cells of mothers and their children.

Sequenced input: blood. All receptors come from a woman in her thirties or forties in good health.

This clonotype was found a few times. The V call is TRBV20-1, the J call TRBJ1-2, with D possibly TRBD1 on 5 matching bases. The CDR3 runs to 15 residues. The V gene's germline CDR1 is DFQATT and CDR2 SNEGSKA (reference sequence). Trimming cost V 1 base and J 0 bases, with 12 bases left between them. The CDR3 sequence: CSARGNRGANYGYTF. As DNA, the CDR3 is TGCAGTGCTAGAGGAAATAGGGGAGCTAACTATGGCTACACCTTC.

Only a few counts were recorded for this clonotype. Here the CDR3 DNA reads TGTGCCAGCAGCCAAGGTGGCGGGGGAAAAAACATTCAGTACTTC. It yields the protein CASSQGGGGKNIQYF. The rearrangement joins TRBV3-1 to TRBJ2-4; 7 bases line up with TRBD2. Looked up from germline, CDR1 is LGHDT and CDR2 is YNNKEL (reference sequence). The CDR3 consists of 15 residues. V gave up 1 base and J gave up 4 bases; unmatched junction bases: 4.

The chain has TRBV7-9 and TRBJ1-2; possible D gene TRBD1, 6 bases. This CDR3 contains 13 residues. Germline V gene data show CDR1 as SEHNR and CDR2 as FQNEAQ (reference sequence). Trimming cost V 5 bases and J 4 bases, with 11 bases left between them. The CDR3: CASSEQGRYGYTF. In DNA, the CDR3 is TGTGCCAGCAGCGAACAGGGCCGCTATGGCTACACCTTC.

This clonotype was recorded at least ten times. The rearrangement joins TRBV7-2 to TRBJ2-7; a weak D match, TRBD1 (5 bases). The germline CDR1 and CDR2 sequences are SGHTA and FQGNSA. This CDR3 is built from 14 residues. V was pared by 2 bases and J by 2 bases, with 10 bases between. The CDR3: CASSLSRATYEQYF. For the CDR3, the DNA is TGTGCCAGCAGCTTAAGCAGGGCCACCTACGAGCAGTACTTC.

This clonotype was seen only a few times. The chain has TRBV21-1 and TRBJ1-2. TRBV21-1 is classified as a pseudogene. This CDR3 has 11 residues. As DNA, the CDR3 is TGTGCCACCCCAAACCAGTATGGCTACACCTTC. Residues: CATPNQYGYTF.

This clonotype was seen ten or more times. This chain links TRBV20-1 with TRBJ1-2; D gene unclear. The CDR3 is made up of 14 amino acids. V was trimmed by 0 bases and J by 2 bases, leaving 10 bases between them. CDR1 is DFQATT, CDR2 SNEGSKA, per germline (reference sequence). CDR3 residues: CSARDPAKNYGYTF. The CDR3 coding sequence is TGCAGTGCTAGAGATCCCGCCAAGAACTATGGCTACACCTTC.

This clonotype was recorded a few times. The chain combines TRBV2 with TRBJ1-1; a weak D match, TRBD1 (6 bases). This CDR3 contains 12 residues. The V end was cut by 2 bases, the J end by 6 bases, with 7 bases between. Per germline, CDR1 SNHLY and CDR2 FYNNEI. For the CDR3, the DNA is TGTGCCAGCAGTGAAAGGGGGTCTGAAGCTTTCTTT. It translates to CASSERGSEAFF. Combining the CDR3 with reference TRBV2 and TRBJ1-1 gives the whole variable domain EPEVTQTPSHQVTQMGQEVILRCVPISNHLYFYWYRQILGQKVEFLVSFYNNEISEKSEIFDDQFSVERPDGSNFTLKIRSTKLEDSAMYFCASSERGSEAFFGQGTRLTVV.

This rearrangement joins TRBV6-5 to TRBJ1-5; the match to TRBD1 covers 9 bases. The CDR3 is 15 residues long. Germline V CDR1 and CDR2: MNHEY, SVGAGI. After removal of 4 bases from V and 3 bases from J, the junction contained 4 bases not matched to a gene. The CDR3 bases are TGTGCCAGCAGTTTCGACAGGGGGGTCAATCAGCCCCAGCATTTT. This encodes CASSFDRGVNQPQHF.

In its sample, this clonotype was seen a few times. The genes are TRBV3-1 and TRBJ2-4; D perhaps matches TRBD2 (6 bases). Trimming shortened V by 8 bases and J by 13 bases, and 27 bases separated the two germline ends. This CDR3 is 15 amino acids long. Germline V gene sequence: CDR1 LGHDT, CDR2 YNNKEL (reference sequence). The CDR3 here is CASLLTSGGLNEQYF. CDR3 DNA: TGTGCCAGCCTGTTGACTAGTGGGGGACTCAATGAGCAGTACTTC. The complete variable domain, with remaining parts taken from reference TRBV3-1 and TRBJ2-4, reads DTAVSQTPKYLVTQMGNDKSIKCEQNLGHDTMYWYKQDSKKFLKIMFSYNNKELIINETVPNRFSPKSPDKAHLNLHINSLELGDSAVYFCASLLTSGGLNEQYFGAGTRLSVL.

There are a few counts of this clonotype. J is TRBJ2-1 and V is TRBV20-1; TRBD2 aligns across 7 bases. Germline-derived CDR1 and CDR2 are DFQATT and SNEGSKA (reference sequence). The CDR3 loop spans 14 amino acids. Trimming took 6 bases from V and 3 from J; bases not matched to a gene: 8. CDR3 in amino acids: CSAIDRTSYNEQFF. CDR3 DNA: TGCAGTGCGATCGACCGGACTAGCTACAATGAGCAGTTCTTC.

The chain recombines TRBV5-1 with TRBJ1-2; D perhaps matches TRBD1 (5 bases). V was trimmed by 0 bases and J by 8 bases, leaving 17 bases between them. The CDR3 has 15 amino acids. The V gene's germline CDR1 is SGHRS and CDR2 YFSETQ. CDR3 residues: CASSLEGRDGTGYTF. In DNA form, the CDR3 reads TGCGCCAGCAGCTTGGAAGGCAGGGACGGAACAGGCTACACCTTC. Combining the CDR3 with reference TRBV5-1 and TRBJ1-2 gives the whole variable domain KAGVTQTPRYLIKTRGQQVTLSCSPISGHRSVSWYQQTPGQGLQFLFEYFSETQRNKGNFPGRFSGRQFSNSRSEMNVSTLELGDSALYLCASSLEGRDGTGYTFGSGTRLTVV.

This sequence joins TRBV2 and TRBJ2-4; D is ambiguous. The CDR3 contains 14 residues. V was trimmed by 4 bases and J by 2 bases, leaving 9 bases between them. CDR1 is SNHLY and CDR2 is FYNNEI in the germline V gene. The CDR3, as DNA: TGTGCCAGCAGTGTGGCAGTAACCAAAAACATTCAGTACTTC. This sequence encodes CASSVAVTKNIQYF.

This clonotype appeared many times. This rearrangement joins TRBV20-1 to TRBJ2-1; D unresolved. Deletions cut 3 bases from V and 5 bases from J, with 14 bases between. Per germline, CDR1 DFQATT and CDR2 SNEGSKA (reference sequence). This CDR3 comprises 14 residues. The DNA of the CDR3 is TGCAGTGCTAGGGGCTTTAGGCACGACAATGAGCAGTTCTTC. Translated: CSARGFRHDNEQFF.

The chain has TRBV5-1 and TRBJ2-3; the D gene is possibly TRBD1 (6 bases). The germline V gene encodes CDR1 SGHRS and CDR2 YFSETQ. Trimming pared 5 bases from V and 0 bases from J, leaving 10 bases between. The CDR3 covers 14 residues. CDR3 sequence reads: CASRGAPSTDTQYF. CDR3 coding DNA: TGCGCCAGCAGGGGGGCCCCTAGCACAGATACGCAGTATTTT.

This clonotype is a singleton in its sample. A much bigger clone sits one base away, suggesting this may be a read error. This chain uses TRBV27 with TRBJ2-5; 8 bases align to TRBD2. V dropped 1 base and J dropped 11; count of bases not matched to a gene: 18. The germline CDR1 and CDR2 sequences are MNHEY and SMNVEV (reference sequence). The CDR3 is made up of 17 amino acids. CDR3 DNA sequence: TGTGCCAGCAGTTTATGGATGACGGGGGGGCCCTTGAATGAGCAGTACTTC. Its translation: CASSLWMTGGPLNEQYF.

J is TRBJ2-3 and V is TRBV7-2; D uncertain. This CDR3 is 17 amino acids long. The germline V and J ends were trimmed by 5 bases and 0 bases, with 18 bases remaining between them. CDR1 and CDR2 from the germline V gene are SGHTA and FQGNSA. In nucleotides, the CDR3 is TGTGCCAGCAGCCGCTCCGCGGACCCACCCAGCACAGATACGCAGTATTTT. It translates to CASSRSADPPSTDTQYF.

The sample holds many counts of this clonotype. V and J are TRBV29-1 and TRBJ2-1; D is uncertain. Germline-derived CDR1 and CDR2 are SQVTM and ANQGSEA. Trimming stripped 0 bases from V and 13 bases from J, with 13 bases between. This CDR3 contains 12 residues. The CDR3 here is CSVEESGPTQFF. The CDR3 DNA reads TGCAGCGTTGAAGAATCTGGACCAACCCAGTTCTTC.